The rows below give T cell receptor beta chains drawn from one sample of a study of lymphopenia after photon versus proton radiotherapy. TCRdb's copy holds only in-frame clones and misses some; the assay was immunoSEQ multiplex PCR. The sample shows approximately 150,000 clones, 80% to 90% of them seen only once. The sample here was peripheral blood, taken from a patient treated with photon-based radiotherapy. Receptor source: a man aged 50-59 years with gastric cancer. Each CDR3 is given with its conserved first and last residue. Each record gives: V gene, clone size, J gene, D gene, CDR3 protein, CDR3 DNA. D genes are given only for firm matches. The size field is filled for only some rows; it gives once, few, many or a size class.

V: TRBV10-3
size: once
J: TRBJ2-7
D: TRBD1
CDR3: CAISRDRDIREQYF
DNA: TGTGCCATCAGTAGGGACAGGGATATTCGCGAGCAGTACTTC

V: TRBV19
size: NA
J: TRBJ2-5
D: TRBD2
CDR3: CASSIGGIAGKAQYF
DNA: TGTGCCAGTAGTATAGGTGGGATAGCGGGGAAAGCCCAGTACTTC

V: TRBV29-1
size: NA
J: TRBJ2-7
D: TRBD2
CDR3: CSVRIGGTYEQYF
DNA: TGCAGCGTTAGGATCGGGGGGACCTACGAGCAGTACTTC

V: TRBV30
size: few
J: TRBJ1-4
D: TRBD1
CDR3: CAWSGTDGKLFF
DNA: TGTGCCTGGAGCGGGACAGACGGAAAACTGTTTTTT

V: TRBV2
size: NA
J: TRBJ2-7
D: TRBD1
CDR3: CASSPVGTVSYEQYF
DNA: TGTGCCAGCAGTCCGGTCGGGACAGTCTCCTACGAGCAGTACTTC

V: TRBV6-5
size: few
J: TRBJ1-2
D: NA
CDR3: CASSYGGGYGYTF
DNA: TGTGCCAGCAGTTACGGGGGCGGCTATGGCTACACCTTC

V: TRBV19
size: NA
J: TRBJ2-7
D: TRBD1
CDR3: CASSRQGGYEQYF
DNA: TGTGCCAGTAGTCGACAGGGGGGATACGAGCAGTACTTC

V: TRBV6-1
size: few
J: TRBJ2-4
D: NA
CDR3: CASSEAWRIQYF
DNA: TGTGCCAGCAGTGAAGCGTGGCGTATTCAGTACTTC

V: TRBV6-1
size: NA
J: TRBJ1-5
D: NA
CDR3: CASSEPSGGNQPQHF
DNA: TGTGCCAGCAGTGAGCCTAGTGGTGGCAATCAGCCCCAGCATTTT

V: TRBV4-1
size: NA
J: TRBJ1-5
D: TRBD1
CDR3: CASSATGGNQPQHF
DNA: TGCGCCAGCAGCGCTACAGGGGGTAATCAGCCCCAGCATTTT

V: TRBV6-6
size: NA
J: TRBJ1-1
D: NA
CDR3: CASSHRALNEAFF
DNA: TGTGCCAGCAGTCACCGGGCCTTAAATGAAGCTTTCTTT

V: TRBV4-3
size: NA
J: TRBJ2-1
D: TRBD2
CDR3: CASSLTSDSYNEQFF
DNA: TGCGCCAGCAGCCTGACTAGCGACTCCTACAATGAGCAGTTCTTC

V: TRBV6-1
size: few
J: TRBJ1-5
D: NA
CDR3: CASSDRANQPQHF
DNA: TGTGCCAGCAGCGATAGGGCCAATCAGCCCCAGCATTTT

V: TRBV1
size: NA
J: TRBJ2-5
D: NA
CDR3: CTSSQDFARPFSGRLETQYF
DNA: TGCACCAGCAGCCAAGATTTCGCAAGACCGTTTAGCGGGAGGTTGGAGACCCAGTACTTC

V: TRBV25-1
size: NA
J: TRBJ2-7
D: NA
CDR3: CASSEPHRVGYEQYF
DNA: TGTGCCAGCAGTGAACCCCACAGGGTTGGGTACGAGCAGTACTTC

V: TRBV28
size: once
J: TRBJ2-2
D: NA
CDR3: CASSLWEGSNTGELFF
DNA: TGTGCCAGCAGTTTATGGGAAGGGTCGAACACCGGGGAGCTGTTTTTT

V: TRBV27
size: NA
J: TRBJ2-7
D: NA
CDR3: CASRSLQGGGSYEQYF
DNA: TGTGCCAGCAGGTCCCTCCAGGGGGGTGGCTCCTACGAGCAGTACTTC

V: TRBV19
size: NA
J: TRBJ2-5
D: NA
CDR3: CASSIQTQETQYF
DNA: TGTGCCAGTAGTATACAAACGCAAGAGACCCAGTACTTC

V: TRBV9
size: once
J: TRBJ2-2
D: NA
CDR3: CASSAGLSTGELFF
DNA: TGTGCCAGCAGCGCGGGCTTAAGCACCGGGGAGCTGTTTTTT

V: TRBV6-5
size: NA
J: TRBJ2-5
D: TRBD1
CDR3: CASSYGTGGETQYF
DNA: TGTGCCAGCAGTTACGGGACAGGGGGGGAGACCCAGTACTTC

V: TRBV4-1
size: NA
J: TRBJ1-3
D: NA
CDR3: CASSSQDGNTIYF
DNA: TGCGCCAGCAGCTCGCAGGATGGAAACACCATATATTTT

V: TRBV15
size: NA
J: TRBJ2-3
D: NA
CDR3: CATSRSPGGRADTQYF
DNA: TGTGCCACCAGCAGATCCCCTGGGGGGAGAGCAGATACGCAGTATTTT

V: TRBV29-1
size: few
J: TRBJ1-3
D: NA
CDR3: CSVEKRDGRNTIYF
DNA: TGCAGCGTTGAAAAGCGGGACGGCAGAAACACCATATATTTT

V: TRBV15
size: NA
J: TRBJ2-5
D: NA
CDR3: CATSRDRVEYQETQYF
DNA: TGTGCCACCAGCAGAGATCGGGTAGAGTACCAAGAGACCCAGTACTTC

V: TRBV28
size: NA
J: TRBJ1-2
D: NA
CDR3: CATTRGGAVGYGYTF
DNA: TGTGCCACCACCCGGGGGGGGGCTGTCGGCTATGGCTACACCTTC

V: TRBV18
size: NA
J: TRBJ2-3
D: NA
CDR3: CASSRRGGDGGTDTQYF
DNA: TGTGCCAGCTCAAGAAGGGGCGGTGATGGTGGCACAGATACGCAGTATTTT

V: TRBV28
size: NA
J: TRBJ2-7
D: TRBD1
CDR3: CASSPPPGQGLTYEQYF
DNA: TGTGCCAGCAGTCCCCCCCCTGGACAGGGGCTCACCTACGAGCAGTACTTC

V: TRBV18
size: NA
J: TRBJ1-2
D: NA
CDR3: CASSAGQLLGGYTF
DNA: TGTGCCAGCTCAGCCGGACAGCTCCTGGGCGGCTACACCTTC

V: TRBV19
size: NA
J: TRBJ2-6
D: NA
CDR3: CASSIDGRGIAGANVLTF
DNA: TGTGCCAGTAGTATAGATGGCAGGGGAATAGCTGGGGCCAACGTCCTGACTTTC

V: TRBV30
size: NA
J: TRBJ1-2
D: NA
CDR3: CAWSPGARGYTF
DNA: TGTGCCTGGTCACCAGGGGCAAGAGGCTACACCTTC

V: TRBV15
size: NA
J: TRBJ1-5
D: TRBD1
CDR3: CATSRDSGGQPQHF
DNA: TGTGCCACCAGCAGAGATTCAGGGGGCCAGCCCCAGCATTTT

V: TRBV18
size: NA
J: TRBJ2-1
D: NA
CDR3: CASSPSVSYNEQFF
DNA: TGTGCCAGCTCCCCAAGTGTTTCCTACAATGAGCAGTTCTTC

V: TRBV19
size: NA
J: TRBJ1-4
D: NA
CDR3: CATLDLANEKLFF
DNA: TGTGCCACTCTCGATCTGGCTAATGAAAAACTGTTTTTT

V: TRBV19
size: NA
J: TRBJ1-5
D: NA
CDR3: CATSKIGGTQPQHF
DNA: TGTGCCACTTCCAAGATAGGGGGAACTCAGCCCCAGCATTTT

V: TRBV5-1
size: NA
J: TRBJ1-1
D: NA
CDR3: CASSLSPTGTEAFF
DNA: TGCGCCAGCAGCCTCTCCCCCACAGGGACTGAAGCTTTCTTT

V: TRBV4-3
size: NA
J: TRBJ2-3
D: NA
CDR3: CASSQVLSTDTQYF
DNA: TGCGCCAGCAGCCAAGTCCTTAGCACAGATACGCAGTATTTT

V: TRBV4-1
size: NA
J: TRBJ2-1
D: TRBD2
CDR3: CASSQRLIRTSISYNEQFF
DNA: TGCGCCAGCAGCCAACGTCTAATACGGACTAGCATTTCCTACAATGAGCAGTTCTTC

V: TRBV5-4
size: NA
J: TRBJ2-5
D: NA
CDR3: CASSLGGATRIGGQETQYF
DNA: TGTGCCAGCAGCTTGGGGGGGGCGACAAGGATCGGTGGGCAAGAGACCCAGTACTTC

V: TRBV9
size: NA
J: TRBJ2-5
D: TRBD2
CDR3: CASSPHPSGLAGGGETQYF
DNA: TGTGCCAGCAGCCCCCACCCCTCTGGACTAGCGGGAGGAGGAGAGACCCAGTACTTC

V: TRBV7-9
size: NA
J: TRBJ1-5
D: NA
CDR3: CASSSHRQPNQPQHF
DNA: TGTGCCAGCAGCTCTCACAGGCAGCCGAATCAGCCCCAGCATTTT

V: TRBV30
size: NA
J: TRBJ1-1
D: TRBD1
CDR3: CAWRRQGSSTEAFF
DNA: TGTGCCTGGAGACGACAGGGGTCGAGCACTGAAGCTTTCTTT

V: TRBV5-1
size: few
J: TRBJ2-3
D: TRBD2
CDR3: CASSPGLAGDTQYF
DNA: TGCGCCAGCAGCCCGGGACTAGCGGGAGATACGCAGTATTTT

V: TRBV11-2
size: NA
J: TRBJ2-5
D: NA
CDR3: CASSLIEETQYF
DNA: TGTGCCAGCAGCTTAATTGAGGAGACCCAGTACTTC

V: TRBV20-1
size: NA
J: TRBJ2-5
D: NA
CDR3: CSARRKETQYF
DNA: TGCAGTGCTAGGCGGAAAGAGACCCAGTACTTC

V: TRBV2
size: NA
J: TRBJ2-7
D: TRBD1
CDR3: CASSEADRVHEQYF
DNA: TGTGCCAGCAGTGAAGCGGACAGGGTCCACGAGCAGTACTTC

V: TRBV30
size: NA
J: TRBJ2-1
D: NA
CDR3: CAWSSPAREQFF
DNA: TGTGCCTGGAGTTCGCCGGCCCGTGAGCAGTTCTTC

V: TRBV25-1
size: NA
J: TRBJ1-1
D: TRBD1
CDR3: CASSEVGQGARTEAFF
DNA: TGTGCCAGCAGTGAAGTCGGGCAGGGGGCGAGAACTGAAGCTTTCTTT

V: TRBV5-1
size: NA
J: TRBJ2-5
D: TRBD1
CDR3: CASSRQGLTGETQYF
DNA: TGCGCCAGCAGCCGACAGGGTCTTACGGGAGAGACCCAGTACTTC

V: TRBV9
size: NA
J: TRBJ1-1
D: NA
CDR3: CASSVGQGLTEAFF
DNA: TGTGCCAGCAGCGTAGGGCAGGGTTTAACTGAAGCTTTCTTT

V: TRBV19
size: NA
J: TRBJ2-3
D: TRBD1
CDR3: CASSIQTGSVDTQYF
DNA: TGTGCCAGTAGTATCCAGACAGGGAGCGTAGATACGCAGTATTTT

V: TRBV18
size: NA
J: TRBJ2-2
D: TRBD1
CDR3: CASSWDSYTGELFF
DNA: TGTGCCAGCTCATGGGACAGCTACACCGGGGAGCTGTTTTTT

V: TRBV7-2
size: NA
J: TRBJ1-5
D: NA
CDR3: CASSLDSGEPQHF
DNA: TGTGCCAGCAGCTTAGACTCGGGTGAGCCCCAGCATTTT

V: TRBV6-1
size: NA
J: TRBJ2-1
D: TRBD1
CDR3: CASGRPGQGANEQFF
DNA: TGTGCCAGCGGACGGCCGGGACAGGGGGCGAATGAGCAGTTCTTC